The sequence of this T cell receptor beta chain was determined in a study of CD8+ T cells in alopecia areata. Background on the study: Dosing spanned 6 to 18 months on tofacitinib, then 6 months off drug.

Trimming cost V 6 bases and J 12 bases; bases outside gene matches: 8. CDR3 size: 11 residues. Germline V gene data show CDR1 as SQVTM and CDR2 as ANQGSEA. This clone has a handful of counts. As the sequencing template, cDNA was produced by extracting RNA and reverse transcribing it. Produced via immunoSEQ multiplex PCR; TCRdb's table is partial and in-frame only. This sample has 150,000 or so clones; around half occur once, and the top ten carry roughly 19%. This TCR was sampled from a human donor with alopecia areata. This material consisted of CD8+ T cells sorted from blood, taken at week 0. The V and J genes are TRBV29-1 and TRBJ2-1; 7 nucleotides align to TRBD2. CDR3 nucleotides: TGCAGCGTCCCCTCGGGGGGTGGGCAGTTCTTC. Residues: CSVPSGGGQFF.